The TCR beta chain described here comes from a study of stem cell transplantation in POMP-related autoinflammatory disease. Produced via immunoSEQ multiplex PCR; TCRdb's table is partial and in-frame only. Of tens of thousands of clones listed, approximately 91% are singletons. V lost 3 bases, J lost 2 bases, and 10 bases lay in between. Per the germline V gene, CDR1 is SGHNT and CDR2 is YYREEE (reference sequence). The CDR3 length is 14 residues. This chain uses TRBV5-4 with TRBJ2-3, with D possibly matching TRBD1 (6 bases). The TCR comes from a human patient with POMP-related autoinflammation and immune dysregulation (PRAID). Part of the T cell pool may stem from the graft donor. Material: CD4+ T cells from PBMCs, obtained after stem cell transplantation. Here the CDR3 DNA reads TGTGCCAGCAGCTCAGGGGCTTTCACAGATACGCAGTATTTT. It specifies CASSSGAFTDTQYF.